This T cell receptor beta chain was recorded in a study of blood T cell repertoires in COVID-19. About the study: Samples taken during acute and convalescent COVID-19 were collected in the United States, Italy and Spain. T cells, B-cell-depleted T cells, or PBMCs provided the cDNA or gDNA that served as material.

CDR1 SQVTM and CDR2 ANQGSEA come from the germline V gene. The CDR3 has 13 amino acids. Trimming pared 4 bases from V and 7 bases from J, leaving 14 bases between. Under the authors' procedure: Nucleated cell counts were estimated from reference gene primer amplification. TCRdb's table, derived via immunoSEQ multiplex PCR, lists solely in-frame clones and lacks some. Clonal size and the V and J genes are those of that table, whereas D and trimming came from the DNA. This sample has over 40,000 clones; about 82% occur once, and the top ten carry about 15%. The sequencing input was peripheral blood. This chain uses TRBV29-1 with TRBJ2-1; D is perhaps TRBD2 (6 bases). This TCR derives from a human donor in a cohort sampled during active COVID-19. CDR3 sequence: CSVARLGDNEQFF. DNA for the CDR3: TGCAGCGTTGCGAGACTAGGGGATAATGAGCAGTTCTTC.